This TCR beta chain was obtained from a study of blood T cell repertoires in COVID-19 (TCRdb year 2020). Some background on the complete study: Collaborator samples came from the United States, Italy and Spain and covered acute and convalescent phases of COVID-19. HLA class I and class II types, where available, came from metadata supplied by the sample provider rather than from assay-based typing. A freely available public database, intended as a resource for researchers studying the immune response to SARS-CoV-2, is where the repertoires were released. Deeply sampled blood TCRbeta repertoires from subjects exposed to, actively infected with, or recovered from COVID-19 were included in the dataset. The material from the prospective study consisted of cDNA or gDNA derived from T cells, B-cell-depleted T cells, or PBMCs. The samples were drawn from two sources: the first 160 participants of the ongoing ImmuneRACE study, and 1,000 to 1,500 subjects contributed by 6 global collaborators. Sample metadata almost always included a de-identified subject ID, COVID-19 status, age in years and sex.

TCRbeta CDR3 regions were amplified from genomic DNA using the immunoSEQ Assay, a bias-controlled multiplex PCR. Regarding the original processing steps: Within the assay, amplification of reference gene primers was used to estimate how many nucleated cells each sample contained. To quantify the absolute abundance of each unique TCRbeta CDR3 rearrangement, sequence reads were collapsed and filtered. For each sample, productive Simpson clonality was calculated by taking the square root of Simpson's diversity index across productive rearrangements. In TCRdb, the immuneACCESS table is reduced to in-frame sequences with V and J assigned. These tables do not hold every clone; where another copy was compared, an unresolved V gene accounts for under half, and the others remain unexplained. V and J calls and clone size come straight from that table; D and trimming were deduced from the DNA. Recorded for this sample are 95,000 to 150,000 clones; around 83% of them occurred a single time. The ten top clones hold over 3% of the sample.

Overall study outcomes, separate from this receptor: Clinical and demographic metadata were provided uncurated, with the amount varying by source and participant.

Enrolling through a virtual design, the prospective study's participants ranged in age from roughly 18 to 89 years and lived across 24 United States geographic areas. Cohort assignment in the prospective study relied on participant-reported clinical history from a screening survey and a study questionnaire. ImmuneRACE Cohort 3 recovered participants were defined by two consecutive negative NP/OP PCR tests, healthcare professional clearance, or symptom resolution. In the prospective study, whole blood, serum and a nasopharyngeal or oropharyngeal swab were collected from each participant by mobile phlebotomists. Over a 2-month period, participants in the prospective study had the option of providing additional blood draws and questionnaires. Before DNA extraction, prospective study blood samples were shipped either frozen or at room temperature. Notes on this clone: Its antigen specificity is not known. Base qualities were left out, and no much larger clone turns up one base away.

The sample was PBMCs or T cells enriched from blood (not recorded which). The TCR comes from a woman in her 30s who had recovered from COVID-19.

The encoded CDR3 is CASSLVPADRRVKNIQYF. The DNA reads as follows: TGCGCCAGCAGCTTGGTTCCTGCGGACAGGAGGGTCAAAAACATTCAGTACTTC. This chain joins TRBV5-1 to TRBJ2-4; TRBD1 is possibly the D segment (7 matching bases). Spanning cysteine to phenylalanine, the CDR3 consists of 18 amino acids. Left in the record is the CDR3 DNA by itself, 54 bases read in frame from the first base. CDR1 and CDR2 are drawn from the germline V gene: SGHRS, YFSETQ. The junction shows trimming of 0 bases on V and 3 bases on J, plus 19 bases between the germline ends. Here the CDR3 is joined to the reference TRBV5-1 and TRBJ2-4 genes, and the full variable domain is: KAGVTQTPRYLIKTRGQQVTLSCSPISGHRSVSWYQQTPGQGLQFLFEYFSETQRNKGNFPGRFSGRQFSNSRSEMNVSTLELGDSALYLCASSLVPADRRVKNIQYFGAGTRLSVL.